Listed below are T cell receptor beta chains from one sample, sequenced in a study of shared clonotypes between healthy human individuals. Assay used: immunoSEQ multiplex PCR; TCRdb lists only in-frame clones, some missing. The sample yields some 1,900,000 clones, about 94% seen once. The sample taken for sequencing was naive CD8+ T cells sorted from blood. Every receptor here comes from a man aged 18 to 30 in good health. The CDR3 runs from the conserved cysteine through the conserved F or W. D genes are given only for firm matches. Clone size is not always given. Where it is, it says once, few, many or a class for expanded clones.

CASSPEGGLDEQFF,TGTGCCAGCAGCCCAGAGGGGGGCCTCGATGAGCAGTTCTTC,.,TRBV13,.,TRBJ2-1
CASSVERQGGGAFF,TGTGCCAGCAGCGTAGAGCGGCAAGGAGGCGGAGCTTTCTTT,.,TRBV9,.,TRBJ1-1
CASSGDNFEQFF,TGTGCCAGCAGTGGCGACAATTTTGAGCAGTTCTTC,.,TRBV9,.,TRBJ2-1
CASSLIGREWADTQYF,TGTGCCAGCAGTTTAATCGGGCGGGAGTGGGCAGATACGCAGTATTTT,TRBD2,TRBV28,.,TRBJ2-3
CASSEIRTGVELFNSPLHF,TGTGCCAGCAGTGAGATTCGGACAGGGGTCGAACTTTTCAATTCACCCCTCCACTTT,TRBD1,TRBV2,.,TRBJ1-6
CASSYGQLSYEQYF,TGTGCCAGCAGTTACGGGCAGCTCTCCTACGAGCAGTACTTC,.,TRBV6-5,.,TRBJ2-7
CASSYSAESYNEQFF,TGTGCCAGCAGTTACTCGGCGGAATCCTACAATGAGCAGTTCTTC,.,TRBV6-5,.,TRBJ2-1
CATSKDRGPTGELFF,TGTGCCACCAGCAAGGACAGGGGGCCCACCGGGGAGCTGTTTTTT,TRBD1,TRBV15,.,TRBJ2-2
CASSPDRGQDNQPQHF,TGCGCCAGCAGCCCCGACAGGGGGCAGGACAATCAGCCCCAGCATTTT,TRBD1,TRBV4-1,.,TRBJ1-5
CASTPGSLAGVGRLETQYF,TGTGCCAGCACACCAGGGAGTCTAGCGGGAGTTGGGAGGCTGGAGACCCAGTACTTC,TRBD2,TRBV19,.,TRBJ2-5
CASSQELSIGLVGELFF,TGCGCCAGCAGCCAAGAACTGTCCATAGGGCTGGTCGGGGAGCTGTTTTTT,.,TRBV4-3,.,TRBJ2-2
CASSPPQGVVNEQFF,TGTGCCAGCAGCCCTCCCCAGGGGGTCGTAAATGAGCAGTTCTTC,TRBD1,TRBV7-9,.,TRBJ2-1
CASSQGTDLSGNTIYF,TGCGCCAGCAGCCAAGGGACGGACCTTTCTGGAAACACCATATATTTT,.,TRBV4-1,.,TRBJ1-3
CAWSGGRGYQPQHF,TGTGCCTGGAGTGGGGGACGGGGGTATCAGCCCCAGCATTTT,.,TRBV30,.,TRBJ1-5
CASSYVGGANTEAFF,TGTGCCAGCAGTTACGTCGGGGGGGCCAACACTGAAGCTTTCTTT,.,TRBV6-5,once,TRBJ1-1
CASSRVTGGAGDTQYF,TGCGCCAGCAGCCGAGTGACAGGGGGCGCGGGAGATACGCAGTATTTT,TRBD1,TRBV4-1,.,TRBJ2-3
CASSQDRSSGNTIYF,TGCGCCAGCAGCCAAGACAGGAGCTCTGGAAACACCATATATTTT,.,TRBV4-3,once,TRBJ1-3
CAWSVIRHNEQFF,TGTGCCTGGAGTGTAATCAGACACAATGAGCAGTTCTTC,.,TRBV30,.,TRBJ2-1
CASSLQGEHSTDTQYF,TGTGCCAGCAGCTTACAGGGCGAACATAGCACAGATACGCAGTATTTT,.,TRBV5-6,.,TRBJ2-3
CASSLMAGSYNEQFF,TGTGCCAGCAGTTTAATGGCGGGGTCCTACAATGAGCAGTTCTTC,.,TRBV27,.,TRBJ2-1
CASSQSDYEQYF,TGTGCCAGCAGCCAATCGGACTACGAGCAGTACTTC,.,TRBV16,.,TRBJ2-7
CASSLNEGNTIYF,TGTGCCAGCAGCTTAAACGAAGGAAACACCATATATTTT,.,TRBV11-2,.,TRBJ1-3
CASSLSGTGYEQYF,TGTGCCAGCAGCTTGTCCGGGACAGGCTACGAGCAGTACTTC,TRBD1,TRBV7-9,.,TRBJ2-7
CASSPGRGDLTNNEQFF,TGTGCCAGCAGCCCTGGAAGGGGGGACTTGACGAACAATGAGCAGTTCTTC,.,TRBV7-9,.,TRBJ2-1
CASSQERGGFTEAFF,TGCGCCAGCAGCCAAGAGCGGGGTGGGTTCACTGAAGCTTTCTTT,.,TRBV4-3,.,TRBJ1-1
CASSDPGLANNEQFF,TGTGCCAGCAGTGACCCGGGACTAGCCAACAATGAGCAGTTCTTC,TRBD2,TRBV6-4,.,TRBJ2-1
CASSFPRWGPEQYF,TGTGCCAGCAGCTTTCCCCGCTGGGGCCCCGAGCAGTACTTC,.,TRBV11-1,.,TRBJ2-7
CASSLGQGFQPQHF,TGTGCCAGCAGCTTGGGTCAGGGGTTCCAGCCCCAGCATTTT,.,TRBV5-8,.,TRBJ1-5
CASSPGLDDTQYF,TGTGCCAGCAGCCCAGGACTGGATGATACGCAGTATTTT,.,TRBV9,.,TRBJ2-3
CASSTYRGETNEKLFF,TGTGCCAGCAGCACCTACAGGGGTGAAACTAATGAAAAACTGTTTTTT,TRBD1,TRBV28,.,TRBJ1-4
CASSQDRTGELFF,TGCGCCAGCAGCCAGGATCGGACCGGGGAGCTGTTTTTT,.,TRBV4-1,.,TRBJ2-2
CAWDTQGAEQFF,TGTGCCTGGGATACCCAGGGGGCTGAGCAGTTCTTC,TRBD1,TRBV30,.,TRBJ2-1
CASSLDINTGELFF,TGTGCCAGCAGCTTGGACATAAACACCGGGGAGCTGTTTTTT,.,TRBV5-8,.,TRBJ2-2
CASSLWLAGLYEQYF,TGTGCCAGCAGTTTATGGCTAGCGGGTCTCTACGAGCAGTACTTC,TRBD2,TRBV28,.,TRBJ2-7
CASSRRDRDYQETQYF,TGTGCCAGCAGCCGCAGAGACCGGGACTACCAAGAGACCCAGTACTTC,.,TRBV13,.,TRBJ2-5
CASSQTGPVSEETQYF,TGTGCCAGCAGTCAAACCGGACCGGTCTCGGAAGAGACCCAGTACTTC,.,TRBV2,.,TRBJ2-5
CASSLGLASEQYF,TGTGCCAGTAGCCTCGGGCTAGCCAGCGAGCAGTACTTC,.,TRBV19,.,TRBJ2-7